This T cell receptor beta chain is from a study of T-cell memory formation after mild COVID-19. Whole-study context: There were largely donor-specific TCR clusters.

V lost 1 base, J lost 2 bases, and 18 bases lay in between. The CDR3 runs to 17 residues. Per the germline V gene, CDR1 is LGHNA and CDR2 is YNFKEQ. MiXCR, run by TCRdb on the 5' RACE reads, gives a single entry per CDR3 protein. The data show approximately 180,000 distinct CDR3 sequences, 16% seen once. Sequencing was done on a sample of PBMCs or a T cell subset sorted from them (not recorded which). The gene calls are TRBV4-2 and TRBJ2-7; D perhaps matches TRBD2 (5 bases). The source is an adult woman who had mild COVID-19 (a few samples of this study predate the infection). Cell type and time point are not known. In DNA, the CDR3 is TGTGCCAGCAGCCAAGTCATGGACTCCGAAGCCACCTACGAGCAGTACTTC. Its translation: CASSQVMDSEATYEQYF.